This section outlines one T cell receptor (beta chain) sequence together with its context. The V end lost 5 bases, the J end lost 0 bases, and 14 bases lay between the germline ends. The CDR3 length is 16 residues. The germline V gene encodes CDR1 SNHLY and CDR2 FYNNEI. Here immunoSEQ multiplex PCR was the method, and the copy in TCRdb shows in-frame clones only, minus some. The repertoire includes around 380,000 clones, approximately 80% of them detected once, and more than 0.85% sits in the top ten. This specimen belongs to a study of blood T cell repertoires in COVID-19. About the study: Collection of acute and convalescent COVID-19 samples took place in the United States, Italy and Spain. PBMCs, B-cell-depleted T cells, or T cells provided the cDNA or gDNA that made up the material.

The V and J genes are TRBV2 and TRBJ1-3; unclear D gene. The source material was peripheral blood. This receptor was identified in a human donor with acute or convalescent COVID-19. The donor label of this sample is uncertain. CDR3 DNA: TGTGCCAGCAGTCTCGCTCCAGTGTACTCTGGAAACACCATATATTTT. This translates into CASSLAPVYSGNTIYF.